This note documents a single TCR beta chain sequence. The target antigen is unknown. This sample was taken from a study of T-cell reconstitution after alpha-beta-depleted transplantation in children. Study-level points and caveats: In patients about two months after transplant, alpha-beta T cells reportedly arose from several hundred expanded graft clones. Newly generated T cells supplied most T-cell counts and diversity one year post-transplant. Some patients' high day-60 TCRbeta diversity was attributed to recipient cells surviving conditioning.

Unique molecular identifiers were used to barcode this TCRbeta library. TCRdb itself ran the PCR reads through MiXCR, one entry per CDR3 protein. Here the sample spans about 980,000 distinct CDR3 sequences, about 31% being singletons. V lost 8 bases and J lost 2, with 13 bases in between. Germline CDR1 is MNHNS and CDR2 is SASEGT. CDR3 length: 13 residues. The chain combines TRBV6-1 with TRBJ2-7, with a possible D match to TRBD1 (6 bases). The receptor comes from a boy under two years old who had a stem cell transplant for SCID, so the T cells may come from the graft donor. The sample was PBMCs, mostly from graft donor cells, taken 360 days after TCRalphabeta/CD19-depleted stem cell transplant. The CDR3 DNA sequence: TGTGCCAGCCGAACAGGGACCCCCTACGAGCAGTACTTC. As protein: CASRTGTPYEQYF.